This is a list of T cell receptor beta chains from one sample in a study of blood T cell repertoires in COVID-19. Sequencing was performed with immunoSEQ multiplex PCR; in TCRdb, only in-frame clones are kept and a portion is missing. The table has 150,000 to 200,000 clones, 60% to 85% seen once. The sequenced sample consisted of peripheral blood. These receptors were obtained from a man in his 70s with acute or convalescent COVID-19. Both conserved end residues are part of each CDR3. A D gene is named only where the DNA matches it firmly. Some rows have no size entry. The others give once, few or many, or a class for an expanded clone.

clone_size	d_call	v_call	j_call	cdr3_aa	cdr3_nt
-	-	TRBV3-1/TRBV3-2	TRBJ1-2	CASSPYQGRGYGYTF	TGTGCCAGCAGCCCTTACCAGGGAAGGGGCTATGGCTACACCTTC
-	TRBD2	TRBV6-5	TRBJ2-7	CASSYSSGRNSYEQYF	TGTGCCAGCAGTTACTCTAGCGGGAGGAATTCCTACGAGCAGTACTTC
-	-	TRBV18	TRBJ1-1	CASSPPVGTNTEAFF	TGTGCCAGCTCACCACCGGTGGGCACGAACACTGAAGCTTTCTTT
-	-	TRBV28	TRBJ2-7	CASRADRPGYEQYF	TGTGCCAGCAGGGCGGACCGCCCGGGGTACGAGCAGTACTTC
once	-	TRBV5-5	TRBJ1-1	CASSLVRVNTEAFF	TGTGCCAGCAGCCTCGTCCGGGTGAACACTGAAGCTTTCTTT
-	-	TRBV24-1	TRBJ1-6	CATSGSSYNSPLHF	TGTGCCACCAGTGGTAGCTCCTATAATTCACCCCTCCACTTT
-	-	TRBV4-1	TRBJ1-3	CASSQDFGGNTIYF	TGCGCCAGCAGCCAAGATTTCGGGGGAAACACCATATATTTT
-	-	TRBV5-4	TRBJ1-1	CASSFPENTEAFF	TGTGCCAGCAGCTTCCCAGAAAACACTGAAGCTTTCTTT
few	TRBD1	TRBV28	TRBJ1-1	CASRPWDRGTEAFF	TGTGCCAGCAGGCCTTGGGACAGGGGCACTGAAGCTTTCTTT
once	-	TRBV3-1/TRBV3-2	TRBJ1-2	CASSRSGETRALNYGYTF	TGTGCCAGCAGCCGTTCGGGAGAAACGAGGGCCCTTAACTATGGCTACACCTTC
-	-	TRBV6-5	TRBJ1-6	CASSYAGGASPLHF	TGTGCCAGCAGTTACGCGGGGGGTGCCTCACCCCTCCACTTT
-	TRBD2	TRBV7-2	TRBJ2-1	CASSLTSGGARTSYNEQFF	TGTGCCAGCAGCCTAACTAGCGGGGGGGCGAGAACCTCCTACAATGAGCAGTTCTTC
large	TRBD2	TRBV10-3	TRBJ2-1	CAISESSWTSGLRNEQFF	TGTGCCATCAGTGAGTCTTCCTGGACTAGCGGACTGCGCAATGAGCAGTTCTTC
-	TRBD2	TRBV14	TRBJ2-7	CASSQELAGGYEQYF	TGTGCCAGCAGCCAAGAACTAGCGGGGGGCTACGAGCAGTACTTC
-	-	TRBV7-7	TRBJ2-1	CASSLRVLDYEQFF	TGTGCTAGCAGCTTACGGGTACTAGACTATGAGCAGTTCTTC
-	-	TRBV11-3	TRBJ1-6	CASSLDSSRDSPLHF	TGTGCCAGCAGCTTGGACAGTTCCCGGGATTCACCCCTCCACTTT
-	-	TRBV28	TRBJ2-3	CASSLLTGTDTQYF	TGTGCCAGCAGTTTATTGACAGGCACAGATACGCAGTATTTT
few	-	TRBV6-6	TRBJ2-3	CASSYPEVAADTQYF	TGTGCCAGCAGTTACCCCGAGGTAGCAGCAGATACGCAGTATTTT
few	TRBD2	TRBV20-1	TRBJ2-2	CSASSSGGATGELFF	TGCAGTGCTAGTTCCAGCGGGGGGGCCACCGGGGAGCTGTTTTTT
-	TRBD1	TRBV18	TRBJ1-5	CASSLASGTEMQPQHF	TGTGCCAGCTCACTCGCTTCCGGGACAGAGATGCAGCCCCAGCATTTT
few	-	TRBV2	TRBJ2-7	CASRKMGGNYEQYF	TGTGCCAGCAGAAAAATGGGGGGAAACTACGAGCAGTACTTC
-	TRBD2	TRBV25-1	TRBJ2-3	CASSDWGGDTQYF	TGTGCCAGCAGTGATTGGGGGGGGGATACGCAGTATTTT
once	-	TRBV19	TRBJ1-1	CASKGSQGGRNTEAFF	TGTGCCAGTAAAGGTTCCCAGGGAGGGAGGAACACTGAAGCTTTCTTT
few	TRBD2	TRBV28	TRBJ2-5	CASSSSGGYQETQYF	TGTGCCAGCAGTTCTAGCGGGGGGTACCAAGAGACCCAGTACTTC
once	TRBD2	TRBV24-1	TRBJ2-7	CATSENSGRVYEQYF	TGTGCCACCAGTGAAAATAGCGGGAGAGTCTACGAGCAGTACTTC
few	-	TRBV14	TRBJ1-6	CASSQVGGQNSPLHF	TGTGCCAGCAGCCAAGTCGGCGGCCAAAATTCACCCCTCCACTTT
-	-	TRBV28	TRBJ1-1	CASSLPGREAFF	TGTGCCAGCAGTTTGCCGGGGAGGGAAGCTTTCTTT
-	TRBD2	TRBV5-1	TRBJ2-2	CASSREGTSATGELFF	TGCGCCAGCAGCAGGGAGGGGACCTCGGCAACCGGGGAGCTGTTTTTT
-	TRBD1	TRBV11-2	TRBJ2-7	CASSLDRGRPYEQYF	TGTGCCAGCAGCTTGGACAGGGGAAGGCCCTACGAGCAGTACTTC
-	TRBD1	TRBV29-1	TRBJ1-3	CSVDRADSGNTIYF	TGCAGCGTCGACAGGGCTGACTCTGGAAACACCATATATTTT
-	-	TRBV3-1/TRBV3-2	TRBJ1-2	CASSRMRDSEGPNYGYTF	TGTGCCAGCAGCCGGATGCGGGACTCGGAAGGCCCTAACTATGGCTACACCTTC
-	TRBD2	TRBV6-5	TRBJ2-4	CASRISGGKNIQYF	TGTGCCAGCAGAATTAGCGGGGGGAAAAACATTCAGTACTTC
-	-	TRBV10-2	TRBJ1-2	CASSEREAWGYTF	TGCGCCAGCAGTGAGAGAGAGGCTTGGGGCTACACCTTC
once	-	TRBV18	TRBJ2-2	CASSPGPRLDGAGELFF	TGTGCCAGCTCACCCGGGCCGAGACTAGATGGAGCCGGGGAGCTGTTTTTT
-	-	TRBV3-1/TRBV3-2	TRBJ1-4	CASSQELQKKLFF	TGTGCCAGCAGCCAAGAGCTCCAGAAGAAACTGTTTTTT
-	-	TRBV7-6	TRBJ2-7	CASSLDYRSYEQYF	TGTGCCAGCAGCTTGGACTACCGCTCCTACGAGCAGTACTTC